The 8 T cell receptor beta chains given below trace back to one sample, sequenced in a study of blood T cell repertoires in COVID-19. TCRdb's copy holds only in-frame clones and misses some; the assay was immunoSEQ multiplex PCR. The table shows around 80,000 clones, with about four fifths occurring only once. The sequenced material came from peripheral blood. Receptors were obtained from a human donor in a cohort sampled during active COVID-19.

The chain uses TRBV6-6 and TRBJ2-3, with 7 bases fitting TRBD2. With 6 bases clipped from V and 1 base from J, the junction kept 10 bases outside the gene matches. The CDR3 spans 16 residues. Germline loops: CDR1 MNHNY, CDR2 SVGAGI (reference sequence). The CDR3 DNA sequence: TGTGCCAGCAGGAACCCGCTGGCGGGGGGCACAGATACGCAGTATTTT. Its protein product is CASRNPLAGGTDTQYF.

The CDR3 protein is CASSVDRGAYGYTF. In DNA form, the CDR3 reads TGCGCCAGCAGCGTAGACAGGGGGGCGTATGGCTACACCTTC. The J gene is TRBJ1-2, the V gene TRBV5-1, with 9 nucleotides matching TRBD1. Unmatched junction bases numbered 6, after V lost 4 bases and J lost 5 bases. The germline gives CDR1 SGHRS, CDR2 YFSETQ. The CDR3 covers 14 residues.

The chain recombines TRBV28 with TRBJ2-1; 7 positions agree with TRBD2. With 7 bases clipped from V and 2 bases from J, the junction kept 5 bases outside the gene matches. The germline V gene encodes CDR1 MDHEN and CDR2 SYDVKM. The CDR3 sequence is 14 residues long. The DNA for the CDR3 is TGTGCCAGCACTCCCCGGGGGGCCTACAATGAGCAGTTCTTC. It yields the protein CASTPRGAYNEQFF.

The genes are TRBV6-6 and TRBJ2-7; perhaps TRBD1 as D (6 bases). The length of the CDR3 is 15 residues. The V and J ends lost 4 bases and 3 bases respectively, with 16 bases between them. Per the germline V gene, CDR1 is MNHNY and CDR2 is SVGAGI (reference sequence). The CDR3 protein is CASSFDRWIGYEQYF. The CDR3 region has the DNA TGTGCCAGCAGTTTTGACAGGTGGATTGGCTACGAGCAGTACTTC.

The chain recombines TRBV2 with TRBJ2-1, with D perhaps matching TRBD2 (6 bases). CDR3 length: 13 residues. V lost 4 bases, J lost 5 bases, and 9 bases lay in between. Looked up from germline, CDR1 is SNHLY and CDR2 is FYNNEI. The CDR3 here is CASSVPGDNEQFF. The CDR3 DNA reads TGTGCCAGCAGTGTCCCGGGAGACAATGAGCAGTTCTTC.

This clone appeared a single time. The chain employs TRBV7-3 and TRBJ2-1; no reliable D call. Germline lookup yields CDR1 SGHTA and CDR2 FQGTGA. CDR3 size: 14 residues. V lost 3 bases to trimming and J lost 4 bases, with 10 bases between them. The CDR3 DNA follows: TGTGCCAGCAGCTTTCAGTCCGCATACAATGAGCAGTTCTTC. Its protein product is CASSFQSAYNEQFF.

This chain joins TRBV19 and TRBJ2-1; weak D call: TRBD2 (6 bases). Trimming took 3 bases from V and 7 from J, leaving 13 bases between them. The CDR3 consists of 14 residues. Germline values: CDR1 LNHDA, CDR2 SQIVND (reference sequence). CDR3 sequence (DNA): TGTGCCAGTAGTATCCCGGGAGATCGTAATGAGCAGTTCTTC. Protein sequence: CASSIPGDRNEQFF.

The chain uses TRBV6-1 and TRBJ2-3, with 7 bases fitting TRBD2. The length of the CDR3 is 16 residues. V lost 3 bases, J lost 2 bases, and 8 bases stayed unmatched. Germline lookup yields CDR1 MNHNS and CDR2 SASEGT. This CDR3 reads CASSDRAGLTTDTQYF. CDR3 bases: TGTGCCAGCAGTGACAGAGCGGGACTCACCACAGATACGCAGTATTTT.